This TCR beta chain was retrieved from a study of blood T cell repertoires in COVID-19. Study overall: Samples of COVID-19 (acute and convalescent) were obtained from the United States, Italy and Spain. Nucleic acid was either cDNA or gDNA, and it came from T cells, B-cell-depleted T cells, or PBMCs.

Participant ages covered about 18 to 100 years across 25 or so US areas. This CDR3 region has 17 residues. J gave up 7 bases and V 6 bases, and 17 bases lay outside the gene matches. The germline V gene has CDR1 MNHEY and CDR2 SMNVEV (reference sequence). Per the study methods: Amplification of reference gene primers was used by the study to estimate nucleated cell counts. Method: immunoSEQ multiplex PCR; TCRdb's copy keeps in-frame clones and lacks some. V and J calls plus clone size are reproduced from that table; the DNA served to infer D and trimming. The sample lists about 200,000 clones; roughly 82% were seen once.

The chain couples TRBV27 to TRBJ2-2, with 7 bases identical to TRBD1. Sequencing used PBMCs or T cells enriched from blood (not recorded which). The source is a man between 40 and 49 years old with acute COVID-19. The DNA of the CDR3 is TGTGCCAGCAGAAATGACAGGGAACCGCAAATCCACGGGGAGCTGTTTTTT. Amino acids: CASRNDREPQIHGELFF.